This TCR beta chain was sequenced in a study of T cells expressing NK-cell markers (dated by TCRdb to the early 2020s). With respect to the entire study: Three sorted T-cell subsets (CD3+CD56+NKG2C+, CD3+CD56+NKG2C- and CD3+CD56-NKG2C+) from 8 or 9 donors had their TCR beta-chain repertoires profiled. Among the eight sequenced donors, seven were HCMV-seropositive and one was HCMV-seronegative. The libraries were sequenced on Illumina HiSeq 2000/2500, MiSeq or NextSeq, producing 2 x 150 bp reads. All eight donors whose samples were sequenced were randomly selected healthy volunteers, three of them men and five women.

With regard to this clonotype: The antigen it binds to is not known.

Its CDR3 holds 14 amino acids, cysteine through phenylalanine. No DNA has been recorded. For CDR1 and CDR2, the germline V gene lists SQVTM and ANQGSEA. The sequencer listed for this sample is Illumina HiSeq 2000. TCR beta cDNA libraries were prepared using 5'RACE template switching, which introduced a universal primer site and unique molecular identifiers. Priming for cDNA synthesis came from the TCR beta constant segment, and two successive PCR amplification steps followed. As for the original processing: MIGEC was used to demultiplex reads and group reads by UMI, and MiTCR was used to assemble and quantify clonotypes. Only TCR cDNA sequences supported by at least two reads were kept to exclude erroneous sequences. The tcR package was used for downstream repertoire analysis, with clonotypes matched between fractions based on CDR3 nucleotide sequence plus V segment. VDJmatch was used to annotate antigen specificity against VDJdb, with one amino acid substitution in CDR3 permitted. TCRdb reprocessed the reads and lists each CDR3 protein sequence as a single entry, with no DNA. TCRdb assigned the V and J calls; the authors' analysis was not used. For this sample, the table gives 400,000 to 500,000 distinct CDR3 sequences. The top ten clonotypes cover 7.3% of the sample.

What the research found in general, with its limitations: Those dominant clonotypes were again the most abundant among CD3+CD56-NKG2C+ cells in a few donors, at 28.3-60.1%. It remained unclear whether the expanded NKG2C-expressing T cell clones were specific for HCMV antigens. In about six donors, the dominant CD3+CD56+NKG2C+ clonotypes were found to rank among the top 10 CD8+ clonotypes and to make up roughly 1.0-7.5% of CD8+ T cells.

HCMV serostatus was determined by detecting HCMV-specific IgG in serum with a commercial ELISA kit. Ficoll density gradient centrifugation was used to isolate peripheral blood mononuclear cells from blood. This sequence was found in a woman aged 18 to 75 in good health. The material sequenced was blood T cells: a sorted CD56 or NKG2C T cell subset, CD4+ or CD8+ T cells, or bulk PBMC T cells (not recorded which). The rearrangement joined TRBV29-1 to TRBJ1-2. The CDR3 protein sequence reads: CSVPLPDRPYGYTF.